Listed below are T cell receptor beta chains from one sample, sequenced in a study of cytomegalovirus exposure and HLA in healthy donors. The protocol was immunoSEQ multiplex PCR, while the TCRdb copy is restricted to in-frame clones and leaves out a portion. Here the sample spans some 120,000 clones, approximately 80% being singletons. Sequenced input: PBMCs. Receptor source: a man aged 25-45 years in good health and CMV-seronegative. Each CDR3 is given with its conserved first and last residue. A D gene is named only where the DNA matches it firmly. Expanded clones get a size class; other rows say once, few or many, or leave the size out.

D gene: NA; clone size: few; J gene: TRBJ1-6; V gene: TRBV5-6; CDR3 length: 14; CDR3 protein: CASSLEVRGSPLHF; CDR3 DNA: TGTGCCAGCAGCTTGGAGGTTAGGGGATCACCCCTCCACTTT
D gene: TRBD1; clone size: once; J gene: TRBJ2-3; V gene: TRBV7-9; CDR3 length: 15; CDR3 protein: CASSFGQGATDTQYF; CDR3 DNA: TGTGCCAGCAGCTTTGGACAGGGGGCAACAGATACGCAGTATTTT
D gene: TRBD1; clone size: once; J gene: TRBJ2-4; V gene: TRBV5-8; CDR3 length: 14; CDR3 protein: CASIFPGQGNIQYF; CDR3 DNA: TGTGCCAGCATCTTCCCGGGACAGGGAAACATTCAGTACTTC
D gene: NA; clone size: NA; J gene: TRBJ1-4; V gene: TRBV5-6; CDR3 length: 14; CDR3 protein: CASSLLGDWEKLFF; CDR3 DNA: TGTGCCAGCAGCTTGCTGGGAGATTGGGAAAAACTGTTTTTT
D gene: NA; clone size: NA; J gene: TRBJ1-1; V gene: TRBV7-9; CDR3 length: 12; CDR3 protein: CSSSLDSTEAFF; CDR3 DNA: TGTTCCAGCAGCTTAGACAGCACTGAAGCTTTCTTT
D gene: NA; clone size: NA; J gene: TRBJ2-7; V gene: TRBV27; CDR3 length: 16; CDR3 protein: CASSLSFRSALYEQYF; CDR3 DNA: TGTGCCAGCAGTTTATCGTTCCGCAGCGCTCTCTACGAGCAGTACTTC
D gene: NA; clone size: NA; J gene: TRBJ1-1; V gene: TRBV10-3; CDR3 length: 11; CDR3 protein: CAISQNTEAFF; CDR3 DNA: TGTGCCATCTCCCAGAACACTGAAGCTTTCTTT
D gene: TRBD2; clone size: NA; J gene: TRBJ2-7; V gene: TRBV27; CDR3 length: 15; CDR3 protein: CASSLVAGGSYEQYF; CDR3 DNA: TGTGCCAGCAGTTTAGTGGCGGGGGGCTCCTACGAGCAGTACTTC
D gene: NA; clone size: NA; J gene: TRBJ2-3; V gene: TRBV25-1; CDR3 length: 14; CDR3 protein: CASSERDSTDTQYF; CDR3 DNA: TGTGCCAGCAGTGAGAGGGACTCCACAGATACGCAGTATTTT
D gene: TRBD1; clone size: NA; J gene: TRBJ1-6; V gene: TRBV11-2; CDR3 length: 14; CDR3 protein: CASRRGRLDSPLHF; CDR3 DNA: TGTGCCAGCAGAAGGGGGCGGCTTGATTCACCCCTCCACTTT
D gene: TRBD2; clone size: once; J gene: TRBJ2-5; V gene: TRBV7-9; CDR3 length: 15; CDR3 protein: CASSLASGDGETQYF; CDR3 DNA: TGTGCCAGCAGCTTAGCTAGCGGGGATGGGGAGACCCAGTACTTC
D gene: TRBD1; clone size: NA; J gene: TRBJ2-7; V gene: TRBV4-3; CDR3 length: 15; CDR3 protein: CASSQETGRVHEQYF; CDR3 DNA: TGCGCCAGCAGCCAAGAGACAGGGCGAGTACACGAGCAGTACTTC
D gene: TRBD2; clone size: NA; J gene: TRBJ2-3; V gene: TRBV30; CDR3 length: 12; CDR3 protein: CAWGGTSGPQYF; CDR3 DNA: TGTGCCTGGGGCGGGACTAGCGGGCCGCAGTATTTT
D gene: NA; clone size: NA; J gene: TRBJ2-5; V gene: TRBV30; CDR3 length: 12; CDR3 protein: CAWSPGQETQYF; CDR3 DNA: TGTGCCTGGAGTCCAGGACAAGAGACCCAGTACTTC
D gene: TRBD2; clone size: NA; J gene: TRBJ2-2; V gene: TRBV28; CDR3 length: 16; CDR3 protein: CASSLISSGGTGELFF; CDR3 DNA: TGTGCCAGCAGTTTAATCTCTAGCGGGGGCACCGGGGAGCTGTTTTTT
D gene: NA; clone size: NA; J gene: TRBJ2-7; V gene: TRBV28; CDR3 length: 12; CDR3 protein: CASSFRTYEQYF; CDR3 DNA: TGTGCCAGCAGTTTTCGTACCTACGAGCAGTACTTC
D gene: TRBD1; clone size: NA; J gene: TRBJ1-1; V gene: TRBV5-1; CDR3 length: 14; CDR3 protein: CASSMDREGGEAFF; CDR3 DNA: TGCGCCAGCAGCATGGACAGGGAGGGCGGAGAAGCTTTCTTT
D gene: NA; clone size: NA; J gene: TRBJ2-2; V gene: TRBV7-2; CDR3 length: 17; CDR3 protein: CASSSGAGAPNTGELFF; CDR3 DNA: TGTGCCAGCAGTTCAGGGGCAGGGGCCCCGAACACCGGGGAGCTGTTTTTT
D gene: NA; clone size: NA; J gene: TRBJ1-1; V gene: TRBV7-8; CDR3 length: 12; CDR3 protein: CASSLVTFEAFF; CDR3 DNA: TGTGCCAGCAGCTTAGTGACATTTGAAGCTTTCTTT